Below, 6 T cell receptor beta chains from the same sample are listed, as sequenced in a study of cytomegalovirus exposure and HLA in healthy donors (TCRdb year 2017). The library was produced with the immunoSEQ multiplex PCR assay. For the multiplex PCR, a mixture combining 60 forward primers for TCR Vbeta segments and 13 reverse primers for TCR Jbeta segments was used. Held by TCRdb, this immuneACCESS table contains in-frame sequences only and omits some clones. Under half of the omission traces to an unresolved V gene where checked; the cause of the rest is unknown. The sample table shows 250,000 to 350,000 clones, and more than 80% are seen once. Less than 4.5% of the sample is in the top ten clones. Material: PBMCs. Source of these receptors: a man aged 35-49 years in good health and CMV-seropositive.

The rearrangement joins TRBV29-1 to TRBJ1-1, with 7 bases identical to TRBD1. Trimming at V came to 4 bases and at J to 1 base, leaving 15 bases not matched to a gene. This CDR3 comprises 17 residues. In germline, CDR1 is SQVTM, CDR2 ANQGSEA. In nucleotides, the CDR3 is TGCAGCGTTGCTCTAGGGGGCGGGTACGATACGAACACTGAAGCTTTCTTT. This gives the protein CSVALGGGYDTNTEAFF.

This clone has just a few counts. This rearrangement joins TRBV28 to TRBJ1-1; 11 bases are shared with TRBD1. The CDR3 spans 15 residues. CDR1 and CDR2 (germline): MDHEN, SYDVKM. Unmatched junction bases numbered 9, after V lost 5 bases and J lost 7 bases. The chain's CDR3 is CASSPWTGGNNEAFF. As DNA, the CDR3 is TGTGCCAGCAGTCCCTGGACAGGGGGCAATAATGAAGCTTTCTTT.

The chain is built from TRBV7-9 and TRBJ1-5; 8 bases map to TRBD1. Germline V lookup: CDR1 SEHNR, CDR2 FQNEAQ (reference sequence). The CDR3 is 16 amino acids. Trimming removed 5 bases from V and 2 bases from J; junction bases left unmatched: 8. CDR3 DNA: TGTGCCAGCAGCCATGGACAGGGTGCGGGCAATCAGCCCCAGCATTTT. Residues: CASSHGQGAGNQPQHF. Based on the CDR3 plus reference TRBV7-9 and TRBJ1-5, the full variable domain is DTGVSQNPRHKITKRGQNVTFRCDPISEHNRLYWYRQTLGQGPEFLTYFQNEAQLEKSRLLSDRFSAERPKGSFSTLEIQRTEQGDSAMYLCASSHGQGAGNQPQHFGDGTRLSIL.

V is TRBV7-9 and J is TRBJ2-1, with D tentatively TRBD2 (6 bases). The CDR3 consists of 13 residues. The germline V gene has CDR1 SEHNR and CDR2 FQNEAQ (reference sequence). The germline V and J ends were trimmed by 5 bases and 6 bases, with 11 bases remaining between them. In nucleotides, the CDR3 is TGTGCCAGCAGCCCCCGGACTATCAATGAGCAGTTCTTC. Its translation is CASSPRTINEQFF. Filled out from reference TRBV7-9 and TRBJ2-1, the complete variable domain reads DTGVSQNPRHKITKRGQNVTFRCDPISEHNRLYWYRQTLGQGPEFLTYFQNEAQLEKSRLLSDRFSAERPKGSFSTLEIQRTEQGDSAMYLCASSPRTINEQFFGPGTRLTVL.

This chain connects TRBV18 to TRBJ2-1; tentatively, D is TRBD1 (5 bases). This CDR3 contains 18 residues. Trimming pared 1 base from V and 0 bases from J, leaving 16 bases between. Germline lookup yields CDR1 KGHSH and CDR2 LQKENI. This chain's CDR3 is CASSPQYSRGSSYNEQFF. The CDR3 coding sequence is TGTGCCAGCTCACCACAATACAGTAGGGGAAGCTCCTACAATGAGCAGTTCTTC.

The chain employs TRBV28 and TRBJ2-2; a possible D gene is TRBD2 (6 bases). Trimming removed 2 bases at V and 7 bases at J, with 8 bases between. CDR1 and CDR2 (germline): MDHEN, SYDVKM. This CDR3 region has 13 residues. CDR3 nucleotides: TGTGCCAGCAGTTTAGGACTAAACGGGGAGCTGTTTTTT. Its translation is CASSLGLNGELFF.